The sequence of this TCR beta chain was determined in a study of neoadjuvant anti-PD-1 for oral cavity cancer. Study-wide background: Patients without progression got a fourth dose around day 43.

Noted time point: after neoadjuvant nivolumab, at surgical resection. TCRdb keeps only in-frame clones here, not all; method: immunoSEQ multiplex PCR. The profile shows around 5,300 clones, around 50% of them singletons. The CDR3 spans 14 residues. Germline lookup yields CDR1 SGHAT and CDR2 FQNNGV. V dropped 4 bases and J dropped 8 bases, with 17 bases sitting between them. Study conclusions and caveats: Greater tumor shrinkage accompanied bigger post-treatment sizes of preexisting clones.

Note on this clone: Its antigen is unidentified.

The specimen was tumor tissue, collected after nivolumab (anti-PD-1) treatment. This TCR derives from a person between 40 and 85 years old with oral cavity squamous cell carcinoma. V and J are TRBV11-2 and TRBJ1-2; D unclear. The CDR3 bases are TGTGCCAGCAGCTCCCAGAGAGGCGGGGAAGGCTACACCTTC. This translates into CASSSQRGGEGYTF.